The 9 T cell receptor beta chains reported below all come from one sample, sequenced in a study of beta chain features in type 1 diabetes. General study results and limits: Type 1 diabetes patients showed a moderate but significant shortening of TCRB CDR3s in all four CD4+ subsets.

No antigen has been assigned to these receptors. Expressed TCRB transcripts were sequenced because the entire RNA isolate underwent reverse transcription. Data came from immunoSEQ multiplex PCR; TCRdb stores just in-frame clones and leaves some out. Here the sample spans roughly 150,000 clones, around 7.9% being singletons. Sequenced sample: central memory CD4+ T cells from blood. Source of these receptors: a man in his late teens or twenties with type 1 diabetes.

This clone has only a few counts. The V call is TRBV9, the J call TRBJ1-3; no clear D. This CDR3 is built from 12 residues. The germline CDR1 and CDR2 sequences are SGDLS and YYNGEE. The ends were cut back, 4 bases at V and 8 bases at J, with 10 bases in the middle. CDR3 bases: TGTGCCAGCAGCCGTTGGGGAGACACCATATATTTT. This sequence encodes CASSRWGDTIYF.

The chain uses TRBV18 and TRBJ2-3, with unresolved D. This CDR3 has 15 amino acids. CDR1 KGHSH and CDR2 LQKENI come from the germline V gene. V lost 3 bases, J lost 2 bases, and 12 bases lay in between. The chain's CDR3 is CASSPNSPPTDTQYF. CDR3 DNA: TGTGCCAGCTCACCGAACAGTCCTCCCACAGATACGCAGTATTTT.

In its sample, this clone was seen a few times. The chain uses TRBV6-5 and TRBJ2-3; 8 bases map to TRBD2. V lost 0 bases and J lost 2; bases outside the gene matches: 4. This CDR3 is built from 16 residues. Germline lookup yields CDR1 MNHEY and CDR2 SVGAGI. CDR3: CASSYSSGANTDTQYF. DNA for the CDR3: TGTGCCAGCAGTTACTCTAGCGGGGCTAACACAGATACGCAGTATTTT.

Points on this clone: At one end the junction does not follow the germline gene, possibly because of a read error. This rearrangement joins TRBV7-8 to TRBJ1-2, with unresolved D. The CDR3 is 15 amino acids. Germline CDR1 SGHVS, CDR2 FQNEAQ. CDR3 nucleotides: TGTGCCAGCAGCCTAGCAGCGGGAACCGGCTATGGCTACACCTTC. Its protein is CASSLAAGTGYGYTF.

This clone was recorded at least ten times. J is TRBJ2-3 and V is TRBV7-2; possible D gene TRBD1, 6 bases. The CDR3 length is 15 residues. The germline gives CDR1 SGHTA, CDR2 FQGNSA. V lost 4 bases, J lost 1 base, and 12 bases lay in between. The CDR3 DNA follows: TGTGCCAGCAGCTCGCAGGGGTCGCGCACAGATACGCAGTATTTT. Its protein is CASSSQGSRTDTQYF.

This clone occurred a few times. The chain uses TRBV5-6 and TRBJ2-2; TRBD2 is a possible D gene (6 bases). V dropped 2 bases and J dropped 2 bases, with 7 bases sitting between them. The germline V gene encodes CDR1 SGHDT and CDR2 YYEEEE. The CDR3 loop spans 14 amino acids. The CDR3 DNA sequence: TGTGCCAGCAGCTTCGGGAGCAACACCGGGGAGCTGTTTTTT. Translation: CASSFGSNTGELFF.

The DNA of the CDR3 is TGTGCCAGTAGTATAGTCGGGACTAGCGGAACAGAGACCCAGTACTTC. Amino acids: CASSIVGTSGTETQYF. The chain joins TRBV19 to TRBJ2-5, with TRBD2 identical over 11 bases. J lost 4 bases, V lost 1 base, and 5 bases had no gene match. The CDR3 has 16 residues. CDR1 is LNHDA, CDR2 SQIVND, per germline (reference sequence). Supplemented by reference TRBV19 and TRBJ2-5, the full variable domain reads DGGITQSPKYLFRKEGQNVTLSCEQNLNHDAMYWYRQDPGQGLRLIYYSQIVNDFQKGDIAEGYSVSREKKESFPLTVTSAQKNPTAFYLCASSIVGTSGTETQYFGPGTRLLVL.

This clone has a count of ten or more. V usage is TRBV9 and J usage is TRBJ1-4; 8 positions agree with TRBD1. Germline values: CDR1 SGDLS, CDR2 YYNGEE. V was pared by 4 bases and J by 4 bases, with 6 bases of the junction left unmatched. This CDR3 contains 15 residues. The CDR3 nucleotides are TGTGCCAGCAGCCAACAGACAGGGGATAATGAAAAACTGTTTTTT. Encoded protein: CASSQQTGDNEKLFF. Variable domain in full (rest from reference TRBV9 and TRBJ1-4): DSGVTQTPKHLITATGQRVTLRCSPRSGDLSVYWYQQSLDQGLQFLIQYYNGEERAKGNILERFSAQQFPDLHSELNLSSLELGDSALYFCASSQQTGDNEKLFFGSGTQLSVL.

The chain links TRBV4-3 to TRBJ1-2, with D possibly being TRBD1 (5 bases). V gave up 0 bases and J gave up 7 bases, with 24 bases separating them. The V gene's germline CDR1 is LGHNA and CDR2 YSLEER. This CDR3 spans 18 amino acids. The CDR3 coding sequence is TGCGCCAGCAGCCAAGATGCGCGCCAGGGCGTATTTCTACCTGGCTACACCTTC. Translating gives CASSQDARQGVFLPGYTF.